This TCR beta chain appears in the sequencing data of a study of CD8 T cells in ankylosing spondylitis (TCRdb year 2017). Study-level background: The study set out to find disease-linked TCR variants by profiling T cell receptor beta repertoires in ankylosing spondylitis patients and healthy donors. In total, the full study cohort was made up of 110 or so healthy donors and approximately 24 ankylosing spondylitis patients. Peripheral blood samples were taken, and synovial fluid was additionally collected from ankylosing spondylitis patients.

The research as a whole found: A TCR beta motif made up of several highly homologous amino acid variants appeared to be characteristic of blood from ankylosing spondylitis patients. The disease-linked clones had a CD8+ phenotype and were found at relatively low frequencies in peripheral blood. The disease-linked clones were reported as significantly enriched in matched synovial fluid samples from ankylosing spondylitis patients. Some TCR beta motif variants had previously been reported in synovial fluid and blood of reactive arthritis patients, which suggested common disease-initiation mechanisms.

The run used an Illumina HiSeq 2500. Quantitative 5'-RACE with molecular barcodes was used to prepare TCR beta libraries. The original pipeline was this. Disease-linked TCR variants were identified with a new computational method built on a probabilistic model of VDJ rearrangement. TCRdb reanalyzed the raw reads on its own, using fastp at Q25 for trimming and MiXCR for clone calling, and kept in-frame beta chains. Under each unique CDR3 protein, matching rows form one entry showing the most common genes and DNA. The V and J calls follow TCRdb's processing rather than the paper's. This sample lists around 320,000 distinct CDR3 sequences; 20% were detected once. The top ten hold roughly 3.6% of the sample. This clonotype has at least ten counts. Its specific antigen is unknown. No quality values exist for individual bases; no much larger clone is one base distant. The germline V gene provides CDR1 SQVTM and CDR2 ANQGSEA. V is cut back by 7 bases and J by 6 bases, with 15 bases in the junction unmatched. The CDR3 goes from the cysteine to the phenylalanine over 14 residues. Of the read, only the CDR3 DNA is kept; its 42 bases are in frame from base 1.

The origin of this receptor is a female donor with ankylosing spondylitis or in good health (not recorded which). Material for sequencing was blood, either unsorted or a sorted T cell fraction (not recorded which). The V gene is TRBV29-1 and the J gene is TRBJ2-7; TRBD1 aligns with 7 central bases. The DNA sequence is given as TGCAGCGGGAAGGGACAGTGGTTGGATTCCGAGCAGTACTTC. This is translated as CSGKGQWLDSEQYF.